This T cell receptor (beta chain) came from a study of blood T cells in healthy people across ages. Findings and limits, study-wide: Per million T cells, TCR beta diversity dropped roughly linearly as age increased. Estimates drawn from one million T cells were deemed to understate diversity.

About this clonotype itself: Its antigen is as yet unknown.

Extracted total RNA amounted to at least 5 micrograms for each sample. The junction had 17 bases not matched to a gene; V was cut back by 1 base and J by 14 bases. Germline loops: CDR1 LGHDT, CDR2 YNNKEL (reference sequence). The CDR3 spans 16 residues. The second PCR ran about 6 to 12 cycles with a sample-barcoded 5' primer and J-beta primers. With 12 random nucleotides, a template-switch adaptor tagged each individual cDNA molecule. TCRdb re-derived calls from the 5' RACE reads in MiXCR, one entry per CDR3 protein. The sample consists of 750,000 to 950,000 distinct CDR3 sequences, 53% of them appearing once.

This clonotype was sampled from a man older than 75 in good health. The gene calls are TRBV3-1 and TRBJ2-3; 8 positions match TRBD2. Sequenced input: blood. The CDR3 loop reads CASSQVREGRHRYAYF. The CDR3 DNA reads as TGTGCCAGCAGCCAAGTACGGGAGGGCCGGCACAGATACGCGTATTTT.